This T cell receptor (beta chain) was retrieved from a study of blood T cell repertoires in COVID-19. Study-level background: T cells, B-cell-depleted T cells, or PBMCs provided the cDNA or gDNA that served as material.

The data were produced by immunoSEQ multiplex PCR, yet TCRdb's version contains in-frame clones alone and is incomplete. The table lists around 170,000 clones, roughly 88% of them singletons, with less than 3.5% in the top ten. Only one count was recorded for this clone. Germline V lookup: CDR1 SNHLY, CDR2 FYNNEI. The CDR3 runs to 13 residues. The germline V and J ends were trimmed by 2 bases and 9 bases, with 10 bases remaining between them. The source is a woman aged 55-70 years with acute or convalescent COVID-19. Specimen: peripheral blood. This chain uses TRBV2 with TRBJ2-2; no definite D call. CDR3 DNA: TGTGCCAGCAGTGAAATAGAGTCTCGGGAGCTGTTTTTT. The encoded protein is CASSEIESRELFF.